The 19 T cell receptor beta chains in this list originate from one sample, sequenced in a study of STAT5B mutations in CD4+ large granular lymphocyte leukemia. Only in-frame clones appear in the TCRdb table, and some are missing; sequencing was by immunoSEQ multiplex PCR. The sample yields tens of thousands of clones, 82% seen once. Sequenced sample: CD4+ T cells from blood buffy coats. The receptor set was obtained from a human donor in good health.

This clone is a singleton in its sample. The genes are TRBV30 and TRBJ1-6; TRBD1 matches at 9 bases. Germline V lookup: CDR1 GTSNPN, CDR2 SVGIG (reference sequence). This CDR3 contains 15 residues. The trim removed 2 bases at V and 9 bases at J, leaving 8 bases unmatched. DNA of the CDR3: TGTGCCTGGAGTCTGACAGGGGGTCGAGGTTCACCCCTCCACTTT. It translates to CAWSLTGGRGSPLHF.

This clone was seen only once. The gene calls are TRBV10-2 and TRBJ1-6; D is unresolved. Deletions cut 2 bases from V and 10 bases from J, with 6 bases between. There are 12 residues in the CDR3. The V gene's germline CDR1 is WSHSY and CDR2 SAAADI. CDR3 protein: CASSESTSPLHF. CDR3 bases: TGCGCCAGCAGTGAGAGCACCTCACCCCTCCACTTT.

CDR3 DNA: TGTGCCATCAGTGCCAACAATGAGCAGTTCTTC. As protein: CAISANNEQFF. The chain joins TRBV10-3 to TRBJ2-1; D is undetermined. Trimming pared 4 bases from V and 5 bases from J, leaving 3 bases between. This CDR3 is 11 amino acids long. Germline V lookup: CDR1 ENHRY, CDR2 SYGVKD.

The genes are TRBV30 and TRBJ2-3; D gene ambiguous. V lost 0 bases to trimming and J lost 3 bases, with 7 bases between them. The CDR3 is 13 amino acids. CDR1 is GTSNPN and CDR2 is SVGIG in the germline V gene (reference sequence). The CDR3 sequence: CAWSVGLTDTQYF. The CDR3 DNA reads as TGTGCCTGGAGTGTAGGTCTTACAGATACGCAGTATTTT. Together with reference TRBV30 and TRBJ2-3, the CDR3 gives the full variable domain: SQTIHQWPATLVQPVGSPLSLECTVEGTSNPNLYWYRQAAGRGLQLLFYSVGIGQISSEVPQNLSASRPQDRQFILSSKKLLLSDSGFYLCAWSVGLTDTQYFGPGTRLTVL.

V and J are TRBV19 and TRBJ2-6, with a possible D match to TRBD1 (6 bases). Trimming took off 7 bases at V and 1 base at J, with 11 bases between the two ends. There are 15 residues in the CDR3. Germline V gives CDR1 LNHDA, CDR2 SQIVND (reference sequence). CDR3 coding DNA: TGTGCCAGTAATCTCAGGGGTTCTGGGGCCAACGTCCTGACTTTC. Encoded protein: CASNLRGSGANVLTF.

The rearrangement uses TRBV7-2 and TRBJ2-3, with a possible D match to TRBD2 (6 bases). This CDR3 has 16 amino acids. V was trimmed by 5 bases and J by 0 bases, leaving 15 bases between them. The germline V gene has CDR1 SGHTA and CDR2 FQGNSA. In DNA form, the CDR3 reads TGTGCCAGCAGCAACCGTGCGGGATCTAGCACAGATACGCAGTATTTT. Translating it yields CASSNRAGSSTDTQYF.

J is TRBJ1-5 and V is TRBV29-1; no definite D call. The CDR3 spans 16 residues. The V gene's germline CDR1 is SQVTM and CDR2 ANQGSEA. V dropped 6 bases and J dropped 2 bases, with 20 bases sitting between them. This CDR3 reads CSVLTVGGGGNQPQHF. The CDR3 coding sequence is TGCAGCGTCCTAACCGTGGGCGGCGGGGGCAATCAGCCCCAGCATTTT.

This chain connects TRBV5-4 to TRBJ2-2, with 11 positions matching TRBD2. This CDR3 comprises 16 residues. Germline CDR1 SGHNT, CDR2 YYREEE (reference sequence). V was pared by 0 bases and J by 7 bases, with 5 bases of the junction left unmatched. The CDR3 DNA sequence: TGTGCCAGCAGCTTGGGACTAGCGGGAACAGGCGGGGAGCTGTTTTTT. Protein sequence: CASSLGLAGTGGELFF. Full variable domain (rest looked up from reference TRBV5-4 and TRBJ2-2): ETGVTQSPTHLIKTRGQQVTLRCSSQSGHNTVSWYQQALGQGPQFIFQYYREEENGRGNFPPRFSGLQFPNYSSELNVNALELDDSALYLCASSLGLAGTGGELFFGEGSRLTVL.

This clone was found a few times. The chain is built from TRBV27 and TRBJ1-6, with D possibly being TRBD1 (5 bases). The V end was cut by 3 bases, the J end by 9 bases, with 12 bases between. Germline CDR1 is MNHEY and CDR2 is SMNVEV (reference sequence). This CDR3 contains 14 residues. Here the CDR3 reads CASSLSVGGSPLHF. The DNA for the CDR3 is TGTGCCAGCAGTTTGTCAGTTGGGGGTTCACCCCTCCACTTT.

The chain uses TRBV7-7 and TRBJ2-2; D perhaps matches TRBD2 (5 bases). V lost 5 bases to trimming and J lost 4 bases, with 11 bases between them. The CDR3 runs 14 residues. Germline-derived CDR1 and CDR2 are SSHAT and FNYEAQ (reference sequence). CDR3 protein: CASSPLAGTGELFF. In DNA form, the CDR3 reads TGTGCCAGCAGCCCTCTGGCGGGCACCGGGGAGCTGTTTTTT.

In this sample, this clone turned up once. The chain is built from TRBV7-2 and TRBJ1-5, with D tentatively TRBD1 (6 bases). The CDR3 extends over 13 amino acids. Germline CDR1 and CDR2: SGHTA and FQGNSA. V dropped 5 bases and J dropped 4 bases, with 9 bases sitting between them. The CDR3, as DNA: TGTGCCAGCAGCCCGACAGGAAATCAGCCCCAGCATTTT. Its protein is CASSPTGNQPQHF.

This chain connects TRBV28 to TRBJ1-5; D perhaps matches TRBD1 (6 bases). The ends were cut back, 5 bases at V and 1 base at J, with 12 bases in the middle. The CDR3 has 15 residues. The germline V gene encodes CDR1 MDHEN and CDR2 SYDVKM. Written as DNA, the CDR3 is TGTGCCAGCAGTCCTTCTGGGGGCAGCAATCAGCCCCAGCATTTT. The encoded protein is CASSPSGGSNQPQHF.

The chain uses TRBV7-9 and TRBJ2-3; perhaps TRBD1 as D (6 bases). The CDR3 length is 15 residues. Germline V gene sequence: CDR1 SEHNR, CDR2 FQNEAQ (reference sequence). V shed 4 bases and J shed 0 bases, with 11 bases lying between them. The CDR3 DNA is TGTGCCAGCAGCTACCGGGACACCAGCACAGATACGCAGTATTTT. Protein sequence: CASSYRDTSTDTQYF.

The J gene is TRBJ2-1, the V gene TRBV28, with TRBD1 matching 9 bases. Germline V lookup: CDR1 MDHEN, CDR2 SYDVKM. V was pared by 6 bases and J by 7 bases, with 7 bases of the junction left unmatched. The CDR3 has 14 amino acids. Here the CDR3 DNA reads TGTGCCAGCAGACCTACAGGGGGCAAGAATGAGCAGTTCTTC. Translated, it gives CASRPTGGKNEQFF.

The rearrangement uses TRBV5-4 and TRBJ1-2; 9 bases agree with TRBD1. V lost 3 bases to trimming and J lost 8 bases; unmatched junction nucleotides: 5. The CDR3 is made up of 13 amino acids. Germline values: CDR1 SGHNT, CDR2 YYREEE (reference sequence). The CDR3 nucleotides read TGTGCCAGCAGCTCCTACAGGGGGCACGGCTACACCTTC. Amino acids: CASSSYRGHGYTF.

The chain joins TRBV5-1 to TRBJ2-3; D gene unclear. There are 15 residues in the CDR3. Trimming took 3 bases from V and 2 from J, leaving 13 bases between them. Germline values: CDR1 SGHRS, CDR2 YFSETQ. The chain's CDR3 is CASSSVPGSTDTQYF. CDR3 in DNA: TGCGCCAGCAGCTCCGTCCCGGGCTCCACAGATACGCAGTATTTT. The complete variable domain, with remaining parts taken from reference TRBV5-1 and TRBJ2-3, reads KAGVTQTPRYLIKTRGQQVTLSCSPISGHRSVSWYQQTPGQGLQFLFEYFSETQRNKGNFPGRFSGRQFSNSRSEMNVSTLELGDSALYLCASSSVPGSTDTQYFGPGTRLTVL.

This chain joins TRBV6-1 and TRBJ2-4; D is tentatively TRBD1 or TRBD2 (5 bases each). V was trimmed by 3 bases and J by 0 bases, leaving 12 bases between them. CDR3 length: 16 amino acids. CDR1 and CDR2 (germline): MNHNS, SASEGT. The DNA for the CDR3 is TGTGCCAGCAGTGATGGGGGATTCTTAGCCAAAAACATTCAGTACTTC. Translated, it gives CASSDGGFLAKNIQYF.

Here the CDR3 DNA reads TGTGCCAGCAGTTCCCCAGGGACTAGCGGGAGGTCTTACGAGCAGTACTTC. Translating gives CASSSPGTSGRSYEQYF. V is TRBV28 and J is TRBJ2-7, with 15 bases fitting TRBD2. CDR1 is MDHEN and CDR2 is SYDVKM in the germline V gene. The J segment lost 4 bases and the V segment lost 4 bases, leaving 8 bases of the junction unmatched. The CDR3 sequence is 17 residues long.

The chain has TRBV25-1 and TRBJ2-1; D call uncertain. The CDR3 is 14 residues long. The germline V and J ends were trimmed by 5 bases and 6 bases, with 14 bases remaining between them. CDR1 and CDR2 (germline): MGHDK, SYGVNS. CDR3 nucleotide sequence: TGTGCCAGCAGTAAAGTCGCCCCAGGCAATGAGCAGTTCTTC. It encodes CASSKVAPGNEQFF.